These 11 T cell receptor beta chains were all obtained from the same sample, sequenced in a study of cytomegalovirus exposure and HLA in healthy donors. Primers: 60 Vbeta forward and 13 Jbeta reverse. Only in-frame clones appear in the TCRdb table, and some are missing; sequencing was by immunoSEQ multiplex PCR. This sample has under 150,000 clones, with around four fifths found just once. Sequenced material: PBMCs. The receptors originated from a man aged 30 to 39 in good health and CMV-seropositive.

The J gene is TRBJ2-5, the V gene TRBV5-6, with D perhaps TRBD2 (6 bases). V was pared by 4 bases and J by 6 bases, with 16 bases between. Looked up from germline, CDR1 is SGHDT and CDR2 is YYEEEE. The CDR3 length is 14 residues. Here the CDR3 reads CASSGNWGGKTQYF. In DNA, the CDR3 is TGTGCCAGCAGCGGGAATTGGGGCGGGAAGACCCAGTACTTC.

The chain links TRBV5-6 to TRBJ1-2; no reliable D call. Germline CDR1 SGHDT, CDR2 YYEEEE. Trimming shortened V by 0 bases and J by 0 bases, and 15 bases separated the two germline ends. The CDR3 is 17 residues long. DNA of the CDR3: TGTGCCAGCAGCTTGGGGAGACCGAAGCCCACTAACTATGGCTACACCTTC. This gives the protein CASSLGRPKPTNYGYTF.

The V gene is TRBV28, the J gene TRBJ2-3, with 7 bases aligning to TRBD2. The germline V gene encodes CDR1 MDHEN and CDR2 SYDVKM. Trimming took 10 bases from V and 4 from J; bases not matched to a gene: 11. The CDR3 covers 14 residues. CDR3 sequence reads: CATLKAGSPDTQYF. The CDR3, as DNA: TGTGCCACACTGAAAGCGGGATCCCCAGATACGCAGTATTTT.

The chain employs TRBV28 and TRBJ2-5, with D maybe TRBD2 (6 bases). V was cut by 1 base and J by 11 bases, with 17 bases left in between. Germline V gene lookup returns CDR1 MDHEN and CDR2 SYDVKM. The length of the CDR3 is 14 residues. CDR3 sequence (DNA): TGTGCCAGCAGTTTATTGGCGGGGCGCAGAGGGCAGTACTTC. This translates into CASSLLAGRRGQYF. The full variable domain, completed using reference TRBV28 and TRBJ2-5, is DVKVTQSSRYLVKRTGEKVFLECVQDMDHENMFWYRQDPGLGLRLIYFSYDVKMKEKGDIPEGYSVSREKKERFSLILESASTNQTSMYLCASSLLAGRRGQYFGPGTRLLVL.

This clone was seen once. This chain uses TRBV7-3 with TRBJ2-1; 13 bases fit TRBD2. CDR1 SGHTA and CDR2 FQGTGA come from the germline V gene. The CDR3 is 17 amino acids. The V and J ends lost 4 bases and 6 bases, in that order; junction bases with no gene match: 9. The CDR3 here is CASSSQTGLAGRNEQFF. For the CDR3, the DNA is TGTGCCAGCAGCTCCCAAACGGGACTAGCGGGACGCAATGAGCAGTTCTTC.

The chain joins TRBV2 to TRBJ1-5; 9 bases match TRBD1. Germline loops: CDR1 SNHLY, CDR2 FYNNEI. The CDR3 is 15 residues long. The trim removed 6 bases at V and 9 bases at J, leaving 12 bases unmatched. CDR3 sequence: CASREQGAVPGPQHF. CDR3 bases: TGTGCCAGCAGGGAACAGGGGGCGGTCCCGGGGCCCCAGCATTTT.

The chain employs TRBV6-6 and TRBJ1-2, with D maybe TRBD1 (5 bases). V lost 7 bases to trimming and J lost 5 bases, with 23 bases between them. The CDR3 sequence is 16 residues long. CDR1 and CDR2 (germline): MNHNY, SVGAGI (reference sequence). The CDR3 region is CASTPNPSRVQYGYTF. CDR3 sequence (DNA): TGTGCCAGCACCCCTAACCCCTCCAGGGTACAGTATGGCTACACCTTC.

V gene TRBV2 combines with J gene TRBJ1-3; 10 bases fit TRBD1. CDR1 and CDR2 (germline): SNHLY, FYNNEI. Trimming removed 5 bases from V and 6 bases from J; junction bases left unmatched: 7. This CDR3 contains 15 residues. Here the CDR3 reads CASSTGTGVSNTIYF. CDR3 nucleotides: TGTGCCAGCAGTACCGGGACAGGGGTATCAAACACCATATATTTT.

This clone appeared a few times. CDR3 region: CASSLRTGYQPQHF. The CDR3 DNA sequence: TGTGCCAGCAGTTTAAGGACAGGTTATCAGCCCCAGCATTTT. The rearrangement uses TRBV27 and TRBJ1-5; 7 bases align to TRBD1. Germline trimming cut 2 bases from V and 5 bases from J; bases unmatched to any gene: 3. The germline V gene encodes CDR1 MNHEY and CDR2 SMNVEV (reference sequence). This CDR3 is built from 14 residues.

The chain recombines TRBV19 with TRBJ1-2, with D uncertain. V was cut by 2 bases and J by 1 base, with 8 bases left in between. The CDR3 spans 14 residues. The germline V gene has CDR1 LNHDA and CDR2 SQIVND (reference sequence). CDR3: CASSINRDNYGYTF. The CDR3 coding sequence is TGTGCCAGTAGTATAAATCGGGATAACTATGGCTACACCTTC.

The chain couples TRBV19 to TRBJ1-2; possibly TRBD1 for D (6 bases). Trimming left V 3 bases short and J 7 bases short, with 18 bases between. The length of the CDR3 is 15 residues. The germline CDR1 and CDR2 sequences are LNHDA and SQIVND (reference sequence). This CDR3 reads CASSIWQGTSGGYTF. CDR3 nucleotides: TGTGCCAGTAGTATTTGGCAGGGGACAAGTGGTGGCTACACCTTC.